The sequence of this T cell receptor beta chain was determined in a study of CD8+ T cells in alopecia areata. Overall study context: Oral tofacitinib, 5 to 10 mg twice daily, was given in an open-label trial. Dosing with tofacitinib proceeded for 6 to 18 months, followed by 6 months off drug. Study results and limitations: Affected lesional scalp, above all in alopecia totalis/universalis, was more clonal than normal scalp.

cDNA prepared by RNA extraction and subsequent reverse transcription served as the template for sequencing. Using immunoSEQ multiplex PCR, the repertoire was profiled, and TCRdb retains in-frame clones only, with some absent. Here the sample spans hundreds of thousands of clones, roughly two thirds being singletons. It was from alopecia areata patients that lesional scalp punch biopsies and peripheral blood were collected. V gave up 2 bases and J gave up 7 bases, with 20 bases separating them. The V gene's germline CDR1 is SQVTM and CDR2 ANQGSEA. The CDR3 loop spans 15 amino acids. This clone appeared once. Its cognate antigen is unknown.

The TCR originated in a human donor with alopecia areata. The sequences come from CD4+ T cells sorted from blood, collected at week 0. The V gene is TRBV29-1, the J gene TRBJ2-5; either TRBD1 or TRBD2 may fit D (7 bases each). The CDR3 DNA reads as TGCAGCGTTGAACGGAATCAGGGGGGGCTCGGGACCCAGTACTTC. This encodes CSVERNQGGLGTQYF.